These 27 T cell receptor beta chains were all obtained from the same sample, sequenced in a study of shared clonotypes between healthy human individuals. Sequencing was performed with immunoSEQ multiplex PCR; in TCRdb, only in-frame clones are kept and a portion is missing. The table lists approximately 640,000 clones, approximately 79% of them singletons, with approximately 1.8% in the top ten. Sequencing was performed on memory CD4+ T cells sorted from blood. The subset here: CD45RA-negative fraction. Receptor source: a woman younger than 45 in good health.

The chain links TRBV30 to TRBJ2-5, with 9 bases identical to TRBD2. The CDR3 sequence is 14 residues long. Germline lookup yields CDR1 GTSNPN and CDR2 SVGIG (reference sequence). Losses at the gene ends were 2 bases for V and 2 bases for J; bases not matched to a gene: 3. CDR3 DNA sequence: TGTGCCTGGAGTCGACTAGCGGTGCAAGAGACCCAGTACTTC. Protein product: CAWSRLAVQETQYF.

The CDR3 sequence: CASSGGTSGRASPGKTQYF. In DNA, the CDR3 is TGTGCCAGCAGCGGCGGGACTAGCGGGAGGGCCAGCCCGGGGAAGACCCAGTACTTC. J is TRBJ2-5 and V is TRBV5-4; TRBD2 agrees at 16 bases. V lost 4 bases, J lost 6 bases, and 15 bases stayed unmatched. The CDR3 consists of 19 residues. Germline assignment: CDR1 SGHNT and CDR2 YYREEE (reference sequence).

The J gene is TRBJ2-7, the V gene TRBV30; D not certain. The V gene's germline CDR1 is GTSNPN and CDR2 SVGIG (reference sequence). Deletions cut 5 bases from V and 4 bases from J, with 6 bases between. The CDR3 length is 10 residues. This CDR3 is CAWGGYEQYF. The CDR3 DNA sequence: TGTGCCTGGGGTGGGTACGAGCAGTACTTC.

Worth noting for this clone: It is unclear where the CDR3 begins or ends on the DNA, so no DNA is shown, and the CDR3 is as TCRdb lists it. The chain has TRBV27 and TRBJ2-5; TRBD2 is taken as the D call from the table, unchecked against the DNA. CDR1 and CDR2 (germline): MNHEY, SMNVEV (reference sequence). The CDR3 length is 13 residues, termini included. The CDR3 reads CASSFFGEETQYF.

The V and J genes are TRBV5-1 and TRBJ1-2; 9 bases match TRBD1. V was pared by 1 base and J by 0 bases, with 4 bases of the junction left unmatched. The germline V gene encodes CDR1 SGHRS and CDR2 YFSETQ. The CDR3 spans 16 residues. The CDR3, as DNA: TGCGCCAGCAGCTTGTCGGGACAGGGCTCTAACTATGGCTACACCTTC. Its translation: CASSLSGQGSNYGYTF.

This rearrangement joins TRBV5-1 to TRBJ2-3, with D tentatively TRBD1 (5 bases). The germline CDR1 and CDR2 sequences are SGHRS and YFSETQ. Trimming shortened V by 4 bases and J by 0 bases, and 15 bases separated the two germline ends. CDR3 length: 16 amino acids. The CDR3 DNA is TGCGCCAGCAGCCTGGGGCACCGTTCTAGCACAGATACGCAGTATTTT. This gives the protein CASSLGHRSSTDTQYF.

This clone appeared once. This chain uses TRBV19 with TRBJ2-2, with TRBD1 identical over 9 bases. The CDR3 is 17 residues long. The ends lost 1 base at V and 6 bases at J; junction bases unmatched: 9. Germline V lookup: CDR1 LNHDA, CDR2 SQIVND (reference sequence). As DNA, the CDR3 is TGTGCCAGTAGTATAGCCCGGGACAGGGTGATTTCCGGGGAGCTGTTTTTT. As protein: CASSIARDRVISGELFF.

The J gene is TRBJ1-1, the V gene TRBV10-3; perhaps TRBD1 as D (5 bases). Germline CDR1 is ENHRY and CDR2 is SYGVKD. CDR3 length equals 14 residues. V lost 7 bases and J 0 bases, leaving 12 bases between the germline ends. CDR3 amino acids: CAINSGGVNTEAFF. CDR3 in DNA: TGTGCCATCAATTCTGGGGGGGTGAACACTGAAGCTTTCTTT.

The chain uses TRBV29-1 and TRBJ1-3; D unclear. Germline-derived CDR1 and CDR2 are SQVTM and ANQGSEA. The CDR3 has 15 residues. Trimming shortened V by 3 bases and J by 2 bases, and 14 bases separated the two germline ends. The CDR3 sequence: CSVDPPPEAGNTIYF. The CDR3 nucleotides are TGCAGCGTTGATCCGCCGCCCGAGGCTGGAAACACCATATATTTT.

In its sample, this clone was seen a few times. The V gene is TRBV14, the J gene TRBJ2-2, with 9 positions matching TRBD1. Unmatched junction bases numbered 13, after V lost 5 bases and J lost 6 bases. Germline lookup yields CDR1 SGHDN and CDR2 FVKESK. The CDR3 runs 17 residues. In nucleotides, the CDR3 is TGTGCCAGCAGCATTATTCCGGGACAGGGTGGCGCCGGGGAGCTGTTTTTT. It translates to CASSIIPGQGGAGELFF.

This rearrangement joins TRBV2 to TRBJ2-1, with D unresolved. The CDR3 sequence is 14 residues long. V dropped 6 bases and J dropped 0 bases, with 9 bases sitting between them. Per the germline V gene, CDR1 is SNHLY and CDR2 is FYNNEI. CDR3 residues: CASSGTNSYNEQFF. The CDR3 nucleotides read TGTGCCAGCAGCGGCACGAACTCCTACAATGAGCAGTTCTTC.

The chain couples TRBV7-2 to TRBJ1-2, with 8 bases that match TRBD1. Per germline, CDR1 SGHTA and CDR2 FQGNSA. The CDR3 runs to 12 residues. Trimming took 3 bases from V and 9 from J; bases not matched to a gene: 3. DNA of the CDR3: TGTGCCAGCAGCTTCGACAGGGGTAGCTACACCTTC. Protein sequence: CASSFDRGSYTF.

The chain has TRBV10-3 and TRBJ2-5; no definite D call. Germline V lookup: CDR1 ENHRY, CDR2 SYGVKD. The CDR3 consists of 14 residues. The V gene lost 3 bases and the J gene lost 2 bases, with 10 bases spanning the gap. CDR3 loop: CAISDQKGQETQYF. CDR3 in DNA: TGTGCCATCAGTGACCAGAAAGGTCAAGAGACCCAGTACTTC.

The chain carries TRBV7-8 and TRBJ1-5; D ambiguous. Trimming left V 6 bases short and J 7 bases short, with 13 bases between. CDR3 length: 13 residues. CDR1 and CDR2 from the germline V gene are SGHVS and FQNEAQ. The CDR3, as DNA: TGTGCCAGCAGTCTCGGGAGCGGACAGCCCCAGCATTTT. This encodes CASSLGSGQPQHF.

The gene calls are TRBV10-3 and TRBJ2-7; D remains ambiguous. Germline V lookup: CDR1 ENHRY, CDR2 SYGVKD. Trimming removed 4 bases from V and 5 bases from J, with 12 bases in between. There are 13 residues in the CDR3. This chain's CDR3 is CAISGGIGNEQYF. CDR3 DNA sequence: TGTGCCATCAGTGGAGGAATCGGAAACGAGCAGTACTTC.

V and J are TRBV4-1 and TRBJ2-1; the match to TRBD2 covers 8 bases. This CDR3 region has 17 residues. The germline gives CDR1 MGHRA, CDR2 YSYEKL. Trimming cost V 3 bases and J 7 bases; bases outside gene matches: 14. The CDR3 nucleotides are TGCGCCAGCAGCCAGGACCAGCTAGCGGGTGGTCGTAATGAGCAGTTCTTC. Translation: CASSQDQLAGGRNEQFF.

The CDR3 reads CASSELAAYEQYF. The DNA of the CDR3 is TGTGCCAGCAGTGAGCTAGCGGCCTACGAGCAGTACTTC. The chain combines TRBV2 with TRBJ2-7; TRBD2 matches at 7 bases. CDR1 is SNHLY, CDR2 FYNNEI, per germline. Trimming took 3 bases from V and 2 from J; bases not matched to a gene: 1. This CDR3 region has 13 residues.

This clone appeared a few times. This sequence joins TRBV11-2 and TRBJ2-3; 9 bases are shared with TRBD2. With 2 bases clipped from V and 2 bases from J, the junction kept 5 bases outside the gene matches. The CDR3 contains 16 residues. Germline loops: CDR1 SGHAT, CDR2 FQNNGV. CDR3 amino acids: CASSLWPSGITDTQYF. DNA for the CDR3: TGTGCCAGCAGCTTATGGCCTAGCGGGATCACAGATACGCAGTATTTT.

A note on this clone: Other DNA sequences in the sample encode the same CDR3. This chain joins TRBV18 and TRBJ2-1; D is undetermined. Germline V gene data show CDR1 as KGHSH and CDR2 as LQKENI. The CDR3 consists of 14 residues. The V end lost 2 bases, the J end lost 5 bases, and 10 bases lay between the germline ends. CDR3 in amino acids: CASSPGLLNNEQFF. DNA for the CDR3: TGTGCCAGCTCACCAGGGCTCCTTAACAATGAGCAGTTCTTC. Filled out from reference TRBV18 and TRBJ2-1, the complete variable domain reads NAGVMQNPRHLVRRRGQEARLRCSPMKGHSHVYWYRQLPEEGLKFMVYLQKENIIDESGMPKERFSAEFPKEGPSILRIQQVVRGDSAAYFCASSPGLLNNEQFFGPGTRLTVL.

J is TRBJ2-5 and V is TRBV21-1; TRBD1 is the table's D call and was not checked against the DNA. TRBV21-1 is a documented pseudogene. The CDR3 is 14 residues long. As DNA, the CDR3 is TGTGCCAGCAGCAATCGACAGAATAAAGAGACCCAGTACTTC. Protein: CASSNRQNKETQYF.

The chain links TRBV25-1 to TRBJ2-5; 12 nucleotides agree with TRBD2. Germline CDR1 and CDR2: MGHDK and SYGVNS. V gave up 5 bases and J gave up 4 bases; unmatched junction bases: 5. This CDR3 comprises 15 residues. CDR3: CASSRLAGVRETQYF. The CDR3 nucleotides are TGTGCCAGCAGTAGACTAGCGGGAGTGAGAGAGACCCAGTACTTC.

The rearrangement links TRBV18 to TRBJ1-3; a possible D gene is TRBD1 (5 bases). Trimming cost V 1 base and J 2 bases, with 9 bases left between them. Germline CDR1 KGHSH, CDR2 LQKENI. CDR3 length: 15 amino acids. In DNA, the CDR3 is TGTGCCAGCTCACCACGACAGTTACCTGGAAACACCATATATTTT. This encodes CASSPRQLPGNTIYF.

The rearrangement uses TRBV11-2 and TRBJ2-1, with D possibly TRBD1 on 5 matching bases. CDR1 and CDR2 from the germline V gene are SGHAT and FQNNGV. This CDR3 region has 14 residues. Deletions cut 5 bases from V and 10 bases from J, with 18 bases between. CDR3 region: CASSLGAEGREQFF. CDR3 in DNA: TGTGCCAGCAGCCTAGGGGCCGAAGGAAGGGAGCAGTTCTTC.

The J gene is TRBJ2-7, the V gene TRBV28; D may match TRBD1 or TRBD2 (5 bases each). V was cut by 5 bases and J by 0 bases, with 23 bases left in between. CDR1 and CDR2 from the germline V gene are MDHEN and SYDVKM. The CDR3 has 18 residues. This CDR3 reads CASSTGTLSLTVSYEQYF. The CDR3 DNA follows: TGTGCCAGCAGTACCGGGACCCTAAGTCTAACTGTCTCCTACGAGCAGTACTTC.

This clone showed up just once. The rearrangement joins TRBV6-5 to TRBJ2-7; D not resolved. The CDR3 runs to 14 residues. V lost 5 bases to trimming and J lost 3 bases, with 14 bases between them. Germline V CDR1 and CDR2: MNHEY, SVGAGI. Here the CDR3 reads CASSVTLLDYEQYF. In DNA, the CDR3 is TGTGCCAGCAGTGTCACATTACTTGACTACGAGCAGTACTTC.

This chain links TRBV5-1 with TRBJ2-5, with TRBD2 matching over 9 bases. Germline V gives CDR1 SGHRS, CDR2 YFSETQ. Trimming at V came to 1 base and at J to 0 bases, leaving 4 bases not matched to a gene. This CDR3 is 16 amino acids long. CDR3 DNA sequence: TGCGCCAGCAGCTTGAGTGGACTAGCGCACCAAGAGACCCAGTACTTC. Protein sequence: CASSLSGLAHQETQYF.

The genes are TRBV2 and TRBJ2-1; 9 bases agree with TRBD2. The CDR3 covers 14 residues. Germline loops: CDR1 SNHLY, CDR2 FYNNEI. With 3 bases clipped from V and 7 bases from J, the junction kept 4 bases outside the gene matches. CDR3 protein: CASSEWLAGNEQFF. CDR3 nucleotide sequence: TGTGCCAGCAGTGAGTGGCTAGCGGGGAATGAGCAGTTCTTC.